The subject of this entry is one T cell receptor beta chain. Its antigen is undetermined. These data belong to a study of PD-1 blockade in mismatch repair-deficient tumors. About the study: Patients had approximately 13 mismatch repair-deficient cancer types and were previously treated and progressing.

The assay was immunoSEQ multiplex PCR, and TCRdb's table has in-frame clones only and misses some. The data contain tens of thousands of clones, 88% of them singletons. The germline V gene has CDR1 MNHEY and CDR2 SVGAGI. Trimming took off 4 bases at V and 5 bases at J, with 8 bases between the two ends. The CDR3 has 13 amino acids. Study results and caveats: After pembrolizumab, tumor-resident clones rose rapidly, then generally contracted before radiologic responses.

The clonotype was recovered from an adult with mismatch repair-deficient cancer. The source material was peripheral blood, sampled 52 weeks after starting pembrolizumab. The chain links TRBV6-5 to TRBJ2-2; D not certain. The CDR3 region is CASSFGSTGELFF. DNA for the CDR3: TGTGCCAGCAGTTTCGGATCTACCGGGGAGCTGTTTTTT.